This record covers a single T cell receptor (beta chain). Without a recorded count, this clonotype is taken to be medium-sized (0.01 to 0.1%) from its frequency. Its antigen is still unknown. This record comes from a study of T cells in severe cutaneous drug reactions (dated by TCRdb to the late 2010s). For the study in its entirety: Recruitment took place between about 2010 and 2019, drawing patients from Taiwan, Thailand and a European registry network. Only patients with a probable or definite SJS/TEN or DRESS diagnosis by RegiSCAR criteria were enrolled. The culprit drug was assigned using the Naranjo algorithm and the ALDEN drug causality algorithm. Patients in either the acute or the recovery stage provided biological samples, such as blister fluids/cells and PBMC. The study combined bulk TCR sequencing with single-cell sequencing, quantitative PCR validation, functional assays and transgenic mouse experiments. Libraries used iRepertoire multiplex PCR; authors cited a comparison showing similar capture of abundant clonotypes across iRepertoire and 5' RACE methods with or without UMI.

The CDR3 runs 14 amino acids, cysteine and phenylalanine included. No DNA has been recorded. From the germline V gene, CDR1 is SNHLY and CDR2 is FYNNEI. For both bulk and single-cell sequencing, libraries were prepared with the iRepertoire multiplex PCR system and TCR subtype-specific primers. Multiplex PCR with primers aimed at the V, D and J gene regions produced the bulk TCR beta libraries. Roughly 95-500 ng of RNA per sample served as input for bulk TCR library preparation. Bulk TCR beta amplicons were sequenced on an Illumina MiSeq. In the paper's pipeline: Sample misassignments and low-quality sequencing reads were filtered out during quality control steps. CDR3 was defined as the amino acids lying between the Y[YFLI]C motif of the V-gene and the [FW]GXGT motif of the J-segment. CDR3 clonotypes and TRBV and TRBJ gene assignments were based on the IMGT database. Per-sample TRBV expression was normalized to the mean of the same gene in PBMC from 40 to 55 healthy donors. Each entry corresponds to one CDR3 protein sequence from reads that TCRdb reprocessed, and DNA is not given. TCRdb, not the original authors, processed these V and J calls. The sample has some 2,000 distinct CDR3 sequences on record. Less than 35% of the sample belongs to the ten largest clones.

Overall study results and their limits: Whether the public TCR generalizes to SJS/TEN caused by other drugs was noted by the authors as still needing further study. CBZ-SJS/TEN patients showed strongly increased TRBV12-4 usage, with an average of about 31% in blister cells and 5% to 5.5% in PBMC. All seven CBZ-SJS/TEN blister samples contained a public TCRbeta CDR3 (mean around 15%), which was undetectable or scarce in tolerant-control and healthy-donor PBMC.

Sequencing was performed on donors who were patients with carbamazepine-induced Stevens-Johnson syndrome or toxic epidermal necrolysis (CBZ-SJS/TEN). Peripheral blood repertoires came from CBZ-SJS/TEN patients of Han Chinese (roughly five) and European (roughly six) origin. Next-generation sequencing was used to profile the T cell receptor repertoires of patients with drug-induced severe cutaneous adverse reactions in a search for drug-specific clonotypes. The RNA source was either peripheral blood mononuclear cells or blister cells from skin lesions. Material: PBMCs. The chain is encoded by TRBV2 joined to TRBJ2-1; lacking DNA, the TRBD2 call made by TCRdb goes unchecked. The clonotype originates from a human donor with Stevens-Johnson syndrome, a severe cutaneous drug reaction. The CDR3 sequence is CATTLAGVYNEQFF.